This T cell receptor beta chain originates from a study of graft-versus-host responses after intestinal transplantation. The CDR3 consists of 15 residues. From germline, CDR1 is SGHKS and CDR2 YYEKEE (reference sequence). J lost 8 bases, V lost 0 bases, and 8 bases had no gene match. Notes on the study in general: GvH clone levels peaked in circulation, and this peak was associated with early post-transplant HvG declines. Patients who carried graft-donor T cell macrochimerism also had high graft-versus-host to host-versus-graft clonal ratios in their allografts.

TCRdb keeps only in-frame clones here, not all; method: immunoSEQ multiplex PCR. In the table there are around 90,000 clones, more than 90% of which are singletons. Points on this clone: Its antigen is not identified.

The sequence was collected from a human donor who received an intestinal transplant. V and J are TRBV5-5 and TRBJ2-1; 7 nucleotides align to TRBD1. The sequencing here drew on unstimulated CD4+ T cells sorted from spleen or lymph node cells, taken before intestinal transplant. CDR3 sequence: CASSLAAGGSYEQFF. CDR3 sequence (DNA): TGTGCCAGCAGCTTGGCGGCAGGGGGATCATATGAGCAGTTCTTC. The whole variable domain, remainder taken from reference TRBV5-5 and TRBJ2-1, is DAGVTQSPTHLIKTRGQQVTLRCSPISGHKSVSWYQQVLGQGPQFIFQYYEKEERGRGNFPDRFSARQFPNYSSELNVNALLLGDSALYLCASSLAAGGSYEQFFGPGTRLTVL.